This T cell receptor beta chain stems from a study of blood T cell repertoires in COVID-19. For the study at large: The United States, Italy and Spain were the sources of the acute and convalescent COVID-19 samples. Nucleic acid was either cDNA or gDNA, and it came from T cells, B-cell-depleted T cells, or PBMCs.

Seattle enrolled patients during active infection and tracked them longitudinally. The CDR3 sequence is 17 residues long. Germline V gene data show CDR1 as LGHDT and CDR2 as YNNKEL (reference sequence). The V and J ends lost 4 bases and 4 bases, in that order; junction bases with no gene match: 12. In the original processing: Scientists estimated how many nucleated cells there were by amplifying reference gene primers. The table came from immunoSEQ multiplex PCR; TCRdb's copy has only in-frame clones and leaves some out. V and J calls and clone size are those listed in that table; D and trimming were worked out from the DNA. The table shows some 270,000 clones, with around 85% occurring only once.

The TCR was taken from a human donor with COVID-19, enrolled during active disease. The donor label of this sample is uncertain. This sequence joins TRBV3-1 (or the pseudogene TRBV3-2) and TRBJ2-1; 8 bases line up with TRBD2. Sequenced sample: peripheral blood. CDR3 DNA: TGTGCCAGCAGCCCCCAGGATTTTAGCGGGATTTACAATGAGCAGTTCTTC. It specifies CASSPQDFSGIYNEQFF.